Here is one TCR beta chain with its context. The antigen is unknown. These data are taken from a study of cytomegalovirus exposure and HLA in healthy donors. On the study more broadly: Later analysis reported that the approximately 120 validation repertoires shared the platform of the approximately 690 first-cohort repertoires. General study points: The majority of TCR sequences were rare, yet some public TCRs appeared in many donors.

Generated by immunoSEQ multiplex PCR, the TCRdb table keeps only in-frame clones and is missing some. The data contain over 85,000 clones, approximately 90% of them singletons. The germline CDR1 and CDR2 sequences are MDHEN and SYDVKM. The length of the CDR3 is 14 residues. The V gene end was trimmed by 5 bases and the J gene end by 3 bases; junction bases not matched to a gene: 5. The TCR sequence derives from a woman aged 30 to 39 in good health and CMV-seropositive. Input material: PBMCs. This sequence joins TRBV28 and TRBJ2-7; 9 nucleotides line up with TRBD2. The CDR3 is CASSGGLALYEQYF. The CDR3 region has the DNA TGTGCCAGCAGTGGGGGACTAGCTCTCTACGAGCAGTACTTC.